This T cell receptor (beta chain) was documented in a study of shared clonotypes between healthy human individuals. The protocol was immunoSEQ multiplex PCR, while the TCRdb copy is restricted to in-frame clones and leaves out a portion. The sample has around 1.5 million clones; roughly 98% are singletons. The V segment lost 4 bases and the J segment 12 bases; nucleotides outside the gene matches: 4. The CDR3 runs to 12 residues. Germline V gene sequence: CDR1 MDHEN, CDR2 SYDVKM. Sequencing was performed on naive CD4+ T cells sorted from blood. Subset of the sample: CD45RA+ positively selected. The chain is built from TRBV28 and TRBJ2-1; 9 bases are shared with TRBD1. This sequence originates from a man younger than 45 in good health. CDR3 DNA: TGTGCCAGCAGTTCGACAGGGGGAATGCAGTTCTTC. Its protein is CASSSTGGMQFF.